This T cell receptor (beta chain) was found in a study of long-term antiretroviral therapy in people with HIV (dated by TCRdb to between 2021 and 2022). Concerning the study at large: The earliest samples were collected about a decade before the 2015 WHO recommendation for immediate ART, when ART was typically delayed until CD4 counts fell. This retrospective serial study examined whether starting ART and sustained HIV suppression were associated with changes in the composition and diversity of the TRB repertoire in peripheral blood. A total of roughly 180 cryopreserved PBMC samples were contributed to the cohort by 30 adults with confirmed HIV infection, with samples collected serially over a mean of around 6 years (range 1-12). About 35% of the 30 participants with HIV were female. No cross-contamination during QIAcube processing was seen in test extractions of a monoclonal T-cell line run alongside approximately 36 polyclonal samples. The paper's findings and limits, for the study overall: Limited PBMC availability meant only the TCR beta chain was sequenced, without alpha chain pairing. CDR3 length ranges in HIV repertoires were narrower than in controls, and network structure suggested an antigen-experienced repertoire with only a slight naive shift after ART. The samples were dated from about 2003 to 2018, and the ART regimens that were used may be less effective than current ART regimens. Because pre-ART samples had limited cell numbers, profiling was done on unsorted PBMC rather than on sorted CD4+ and CD8+ T cells. Starting ART was linked to a significant rise in TRB diversity, yet even after long-term ART the diversity remained significantly lower than in transplant donor controls. No data were available on ART adherence, viral resistance or therapy changes, limiting inferences about post-ART repertoire changes. Expanded TRB clones identified before ART initiation dominated the repertoire at all time points, although this dominance fluctuated and declined in many PLHIV after ART.

The immunoSEQ hsTCRB v3.0 assay was used at survey level resolution to sequence the TRB variable region. The target sequencing depth for TRB was about 40,000-55,000 T-cell genomes per sample. TRB libraries were pooled and sequenced on an Illumina MiSeq using a v3 150-cycle kit. The authors processed their data as follows. Analysis of repertoires was carried out in R inside a reproducible Nextflow workflow spanning QC, data transformation and analysis. LymphoSeq2, an R package for AIRR-Seq data exploration, was used to implement custom analyses. Four samples yielding fewer than 5000 total TRB sequences were excluded, leaving 188 analyzed HIV repertoires. Among the roughly 190 retained HIV repertoires, 55 to 65 were collected before ART initiation and roughly 130 were collected after ART initiation. Repertoires were downsampled to 5000 TRB nucleotide sequences, with summary statistics averaged over 100 downsampling iterations. TRB sequences were retained for analysis only if CDR3 regions of at least seven amino acids were present. Two measures captured diversity: a Shannon entropy-derived clonality score and the Gini coefficient. Repertoire networks linked the top 5000 CDR3 amino acid sequences whenever two sequences differed by an edit distance of one. Antigen specificity groups and MHC restriction were predicted for TRB CDR3 amino acid sequences with GLIPH2. CDR3 amino acid sequences were matched against VDJdb and McPAS-TCR to flag known CMV, EBV, HIV or tissue antigen associations. Pre-ART, post-ART and control groups were compared with Wilcoxon signed-rank tests and Holm-Bonferroni correction. TCRdb retrieved this table from immuneACCESS and kept in-frame rearrangements only. Not all clones are present; in checked studies, unresolved V genes account for under half, and no reason is known for the remainder. V, J and clone size were drawn from that table, and D and trimming were deduced from the DNA. This sample lists 20,000 to 25,000 clones; approximately 77% were detected once. Over 8% of the sample is held by the ten biggest clonotypes.

To be included, a participant needed at least one PBMC sample from before ART initiation plus at least two post-ART samples. Treatment was received in the United States of America by all participants with HIV. Before DNA extraction, cryopreserved samples of about 0.9-11 million PBMC were thawed and then washed. At the time of the earliest PBMC sample, participants with HIV were aged between roughly 20 and 54 years. Per participant, PBMC samples came from 1-4 timepoints prior to ART initiation and 2-8 timepoints following ART initiation, for a median of 7 samples. For every participant, serial HIV viral load, CD4+ T-cell count, ART history and demographic data were obtained. Genomic DNA was extracted from unsorted PBMC with a Qiagen kit on a QIAcube, with processing performed in batches of 12 samples. Remarks on this clone: Its recognized antigen is unknown. No quality values exist for individual bases; no much larger clone is one base distant.

From a lookup of the germline V gene, CDR1 and CDR2 are SQVTM and ANQGSEA. Trimming removed 7 bases from V and 3 bases from J, leaving 6 bases between the germline ends. The CDR3, from cysteine to phenylalanine, totals 11 residues. Only the CDR3 portion is preserved as DNA: 33 bases, with reading frame beginning at the first base. This sequence was found in a man aged 50 to 59 with HIV. Recombination connected TRBV29-1 to TRBJ2-2; TRBD1 is a weak D gene call, 5 bases matching. Sample: unsorted PBMCs, taken at the start of antiretroviral therapy. This receptor carries the CDR3 CSGRDTGELFF. The sequence in DNA is TGCAGCGGCAGGGACACCGGGGAGCTGTTTTTT.